This entry features one TCR beta chain sequence. Its specificity is unknown. The sample comes from a study of T-cell reconstitution after alpha-beta-depleted transplantation in children. The junction had 3 bases not matched to a gene; V was cut back by 4 bases and J by 1 base. The CDR3 is 17 residues long. Germline V gene lookup returns CDR1 MGHRA and CDR2 YSYEKL. The library targeted TCRbeta and was prepared with unique molecular identifiers. A single record per CDR3 protein comes from TCRdb applying MiXCR to the PCR reads. The sample yields hundreds of thousands of distinct CDR3 sequences, 20% to 30% seen once. Study observations and caveats: The main origin of T-cell counts and diversity one year after transplant was newly produced T cells. Reportedly, only several hundred clones from non-depleted graft cells drove alpha-beta T-cell counts at about two months. Certain patients had high TCRbeta diversity at day 60, and it came from recipient T cells and thymic progenitors that survived.

The sample here was PBMCs, mostly from graft donor cells, taken 360 days after TCRalphabeta/CD19-depleted stem cell transplant. The clonotype originates from a female patient between 2 and 15 years old who had a stem cell transplant for congenital amegakaryocytic thrombocytopenia, so the T cells may come from the graft donor. The V gene is TRBV4-1, the J gene TRBJ2-2; 13 bases align to TRBD2. The CDR3 sequence: CASSLRLAGGNTGELFF. The CDR3 DNA is TGCGCCAGCAGCCTCCGACTAGCGGGGGGGAACACCGGGGAGCTGTTTTTT.